One sample yielded the 19 T cell receptor beta chains listed below, sequenced in a study of blood T cell repertoires in COVID-19. Generated by immunoSEQ multiplex PCR, the TCRdb table keeps only in-frame clones and is missing some. The sample yields 170,000 or so clones, approximately 80% seen once. The sequenced sample was peripheral blood. The receptor source for this set is a woman aged 40-49 years with COVID-19, enrolled during active disease.

The chain employs TRBV21-1 and TRBJ1-1; the table's D call TRBD1 went unverified against the DNA. TRBV21-1 is a known pseudogene. This CDR3 has 14 residues. CDR3 DNA sequence: TGTGCCAGCAGTGGACAGGGAGGAGGCACTGAAGCTTTCTTT. The encoded protein is CASSGQGGGTEAFF.

This clone showed up just a few times. The chain recombines TRBV4-2 with TRBJ2-7, with TRBD1 identical over 10 bases. The CDR3 is 15 amino acids. V trimming: 1 base; J trimming: 0 bases; junction bases outside the gene matches: 0. From germline, CDR1 is LGHNA and CDR2 YNFKEQ. In DNA form, the CDR3 reads TGTGCCAGCAGCCAAGGGACAGGGGGCTCCTACGAGCAGTACTTC. It specifies CASSQGTGGSYEQYF.

The chain joins TRBV6-5 to TRBJ1-2; the D gene is possibly TRBD1 (6 bases). Germline V gene data show CDR1 as MNHEY and CDR2 as SVGAGI. The ends were cut back, 7 bases at V and 2 bases at J, with 11 bases in the middle. The CDR3 totals 13 residues. CDR3 sequence (DNA): TGTGCCAGCACCCGAAGGGGGAACTATGGCTACACCTTC. This translates into CASTRRGNYGYTF.

The J gene is TRBJ1-5, the V gene TRBV7-2; D ambiguous. The CDR3 contains 13 residues. The germline V gene has CDR1 SGHTA and CDR2 FQGNSA. The germline V and J ends were trimmed by 1 base and 5 bases, with 6 bases remaining between them. CDR3 sequence (DNA): TGTGCCAGCAGCTTAGTACAAGATCAGCCCCAGCATTTT. Its translation: CASSLVQDQPQHF.

The V gene is TRBV9, the J gene TRBJ2-3; 8 bases are shared with TRBD2. Germline V CDR1 and CDR2: SGDLS, YYNGEE. The J segment lost 5 bases and the V segment lost 0 bases, leaving 5 bases of the junction unmatched. The CDR3 length is 15 residues. CDR3 DNA: TGTGCCAGCAGCGTAGACCCAGCGGGAGTAGATACGCAGTATTTT. This sequence encodes CASSVDPAGVDTQYF.

The chain combines TRBV5-6 with TRBJ1-3, with 7 bases fitting TRBD1. The germline CDR1 and CDR2 sequences are SGHDT and YYEEEE. The CDR3 covers 16 residues. Germline trimming cut 4 bases from V and 0 bases from J; bases unmatched to any gene: 7. This CDR3 reads CASSPETGYSGNTIYF. The CDR3, as DNA: TGTGCCAGCAGCCCAGAGACAGGGTACTCTGGAAACACCATATATTTT.

This rearrangement joins TRBV21-1 to TRBJ2-7; the table's TRBD2 call for D was not verified on the DNA. TRBV21-1 is flagged as a pseudogene. This CDR3 comprises 14 residues. CDR3 nucleotides: TGTGCCAGCAGCAAAGACCCCCGGTCCTACGAGCAGTACTTC. It yields the protein CASSKDPRSYEQYF.

This clone was observed a single time. This chain's CDR3 is CASSLRGGAWEQYF. CDR3 sequence (DNA): TGTGCCAGCAGTTTAAGGGGGGGCGCGTGGGAGCAGTACTTC. The chain links TRBV27 to TRBJ2-7, with D possibly TRBD2 on 7 matching bases. Germline CDR1 reads MNHEY; CDR2 reads SMNVEV (reference sequence). Trimming removed 2 bases from V and 7 bases from J, with 15 bases in between. This CDR3 has 14 residues.

The chain has TRBV6-5 and TRBJ1-3; D gene unclear. The germline V gene encodes CDR1 MNHEY and CDR2 SVGAGI. The CDR3 runs to 13 residues. Trimming shortened V by 6 bases and J by 4 bases, and 10 bases separated the two germline ends. CDR3 DNA: TGTGCCAGCAGGCTGGCCGGGGGAAACACCATATATTTT. This gives the protein CASRLAGGNTIYF.

The chain uses TRBV3-1 (or the pseudogene TRBV3-2) and TRBJ1-6; the match to TRBD1 covers 7 bases. The CDR3 totals 16 residues. Germline CDR1 reads LGHDT; CDR2 reads YNNKEL (reference sequence). Trimming cost V 1 base and J 9 bases; bases outside gene matches: 9. This CDR3 is CASSQVRDSLGSPLHF. CDR3 nucleotides: TGTGCCAGCAGCCAAGTGCGGGACAGTCTCGGTTCACCCCTCCACTTT.

This sequence joins TRBV5-1 and TRBJ2-2; 7 bases map to TRBD2. Trimming took 4 bases from V and 4 from J; bases not matched to a gene: 4. This CDR3 has 14 amino acids. Germline V gives CDR1 SGHRS, CDR2 YFSETQ. CDR3 coding DNA: TGCGCCAGCAGCCCCGGGACTACCACCGGGGAGCTGTTTTTT. This codes for CASSPGTTTGELFF.

The V call is TRBV19, the J call TRBJ2-3; 7 bases map to TRBD2. Germline V lookup: CDR1 LNHDA, CDR2 SQIVND (reference sequence). V was pared by 3 bases and J by 4 bases, with 10 bases of the junction left unmatched. The CDR3 spans 16 residues. The CDR3 reads CASSINGGRGSDTQYF. The CDR3, as DNA: TGTGCCAGTAGTATTAACGGCGGGAGAGGGTCAGATACGCAGTATTTT.

This clone was recorded many times. The rearrangement uses TRBV6-2 or TRBV6-3 and TRBJ1-5, with D possibly matching TRBD1 (5 bases). Germline CDR1 MNHEY, CDR2 SVGEGT. The germline V and J ends were trimmed by 2 bases and 8 bases, with 13 bases remaining between them. The CDR3 runs to 14 residues. The CDR3 region is CASSYTARGEPQHF. The CDR3 nucleotides are TGTGCCAGCAGTTACACCGCCCGGGGGGAGCCCCAGCATTTT.

This clone was seen a handful of times. The chain recombines TRBV5-1 with TRBJ1-2, with 7 bases that match TRBD1. Trimming cost V 5 bases and J 8 bases; bases outside gene matches: 9. The CDR3 has 13 amino acids. Germline V gene data show CDR1 as SGHRS and CDR2 as YFSETQ. The DNA of the CDR3 is TGCGCCAGCAGACCAATCGGGACAGACGGCTACACCTTC. It translates to CASRPIGTDGYTF.

The chain joins TRBV5-4 to TRBJ2-7; D gene ambiguous. Trimming took 2 bases from V and 2 from J, leaving 11 bases between them. The CDR3 consists of 14 residues. Per germline, CDR1 SGHNT and CDR2 YYREEE (reference sequence). The CDR3 loop is CASSFPSWPYEQYF. DNA of the CDR3: TGTGCCAGCAGCTTTCCGTCGTGGCCCTACGAGCAGTACTTC.

The chain uses TRBV2 and TRBJ2-3, with 7 positions matching TRBD1. This CDR3 is 14 amino acids long. Germline V gene data show CDR1 as SNHLY and CDR2 as FYNNEI. Trimming removed 5 bases from V and 3 bases from J; junction bases left unmatched: 5. The CDR3 loop is CASSFRDRTDTQYF. The CDR3 DNA follows: TGTGCCAGCAGTTTCCGGGACAGAACAGATACGCAGTATTTT. Supplemented by reference TRBV2 and TRBJ2-3, the full variable domain reads EPEVTQTPSHQVTQMGQEVILRCVPISNHLYFYWYRQILGQKVEFLVSFYNNEISEKSEIFDDQFSVERPDGSNFTLKIRSTKLEDSAMYFCASSFRDRTDTQYFGPGTRLTVL.

The gene calls are TRBV12-3 or TRBV12-4 and TRBJ1-2; D ambiguous. Trimming left V 7 bases short and J 0 bases short, with 3 bases between. There are 11 residues in the CDR3. DNA for the CDR3: TGTGCCAGCACGGCTAACTATGGCTACACCTTC. Its protein is CASTANYGYTF.

V gene TRBV7-9 combines with J gene TRBJ2-1; 10 nucleotides agree with TRBD2. CDR3 size: 19 residues. The trim removed 1 base at V and 0 bases at J, leaving 9 bases unmatched. Germline-derived CDR1 and CDR2 are SEHNR and FQNEAQ (reference sequence). The CDR3 nucleotides are TGTGCCAGCAGCTTAGAGACTAGCGGGTTCAGGGGCTCCTACAATGAGCAGTTCTTC. Encoded protein: CASSLETSGFRGSYNEQFF.

The chain has TRBV14 and TRBJ2-1, with no clear D. The CDR3 totals 14 residues. V dropped 0 bases and J dropped 8 bases, with 11 bases sitting between them. CDR1 is SGHDN, CDR2 FVKESK, per germline. Here the CDR3 DNA reads TGTGCCAGCAGCCAAGATCGAGTGTCCCATGAGCAGTTCTTC. Protein product: CASSQDRVSHEQFF.